This is a list of T cell receptor beta chains from one sample in a study of OX40 agonist ivuxolimab in advanced cancers. Assay used: immunoSEQ multiplex PCR; TCRdb lists only in-frame clones, some missing. The data contain tens of thousands of clones, 87% of them singletons. This material consisted of CD4+ or CD8+ T cells sorted from blood, taken in a trial of the OX40 agonist ivuxolimab. The receptors shown here come from an adult with an advanced solid tumor such as melanoma, head and neck, liver or kidney cancer. Both conserved end residues are part of each CDR3.

j_call: TRBJ2-3
v_call: TRBV7-9
cdr3_aa: CASSPGRQGKEPQYF

j_call: TRBJ2-7
v_call: TRBV7-9
cdr3_aa: CASSLGQGINEQYF

j_call: TRBJ2-7
v_call: TRBV10-3
cdr3_aa: CAIRRGGNYEQYF

j_call: TRBJ1-4
v_call: TRBV30
cdr3_aa: CAWTPGTGSEKLFF

j_call: TRBJ1-2
v_call: TRBV5-5
cdr3_aa: CATSLAGSDGYTF

j_call: TRBJ2-3
v_call: TRBV13
cdr3_aa: CASSDSGRASDTQYF

j_call: TRBJ2-7
v_call: TRBV19
cdr3_aa: CASSIGLTYEQYF

j_call: TRBJ2-6
v_call: TRBV30
cdr3_aa: CAWTKGPLGANVLTF

j_call: TRBJ2-7
v_call: TRBV7-3
cdr3_aa: CASRPPTTGPNEQYF

j_call: TRBJ1-1
v_call: TRBV4-1
cdr3_aa: CASSQESQGGRTEAFF

j_call: TRBJ2-3
v_call: TRBV9
cdr3_aa: CASSSTAGGSTDTQYF

j_call: TRBJ2-1
v_call: TRBV30
cdr3_aa: CAWSISGGSYNEQFF

j_call: TRBJ2-1
v_call: TRBV27
cdr3_aa: CASTRTSGASSEQFF

j_call: TRBJ2-3
v_call: TRBV5-4
cdr3_aa: CASSSSGINTQYF

j_call: TRBJ1-1
v_call: TRBV20-1
cdr3_aa: CSAAGDTEAFF

j_call: TRBJ1-5
v_call: TRBV28
cdr3_aa: CALLTGLSNQPQHF

j_call: TRBJ2-7
v_call: TRBV4-1
cdr3_aa: CASSQDGTVKAYEQYF

j_call: TRBJ2-7
v_call: TRBV7-9
cdr3_aa: CASSLVLAGWPLGEQYF

j_call: TRBJ2-7
v_call: TRBV5-1
cdr3_aa: CASSRSQGSSSYEQYF